This TCR beta chain comes out of a study of cytomegalovirus exposure and HLA in healthy donors. PCR was performed using 60 Vbeta and 13 Jbeta primers. In the original workflow: Later, about 80 million unique TCR beta chains were counted in an analysis, and around 11 million of them were shared. Data came from immunoSEQ multiplex PCR; TCRdb stores just in-frame clones and leaves some out. The V and J calls and clone size were taken over from that table, and D and trimming were inferred from the DNA. The sample has under 150,000 clones; about 74% are singletons. A word on this clone: Its antigen remains unknown.

Study-wide results and caveats: A link between a missense DCLRE1C variant and TCR beta V- and J-gene trimming emerged from a later analysis. Cytomegalovirus-associated TCR beta chains were listed, numbering 150 to 200. As was reported, the HLA-A and HLA-B alleles of most subjects were accurately predicted from TCR beta sequences.

V was cut by 6 bases and J by 12 bases, with 18 bases left in between. CDR1 and CDR2 (germline): SGHDN, FVKESK. The CDR3 consists of 12 residues. The chain is built from TRBV14 and TRBJ2-7; TRBD1 is a possible D gene (5 bases). The receptor was derived from a woman aged 40 to 50 in good health and CMV-seronegative. Sequencing was carried out using PBMCs. The DNA of the CDR3 is TGTGCCAGCAGTGCCACAGGTCTTCTGGGGTACTTC. It translates to CASSATGLLGYF.